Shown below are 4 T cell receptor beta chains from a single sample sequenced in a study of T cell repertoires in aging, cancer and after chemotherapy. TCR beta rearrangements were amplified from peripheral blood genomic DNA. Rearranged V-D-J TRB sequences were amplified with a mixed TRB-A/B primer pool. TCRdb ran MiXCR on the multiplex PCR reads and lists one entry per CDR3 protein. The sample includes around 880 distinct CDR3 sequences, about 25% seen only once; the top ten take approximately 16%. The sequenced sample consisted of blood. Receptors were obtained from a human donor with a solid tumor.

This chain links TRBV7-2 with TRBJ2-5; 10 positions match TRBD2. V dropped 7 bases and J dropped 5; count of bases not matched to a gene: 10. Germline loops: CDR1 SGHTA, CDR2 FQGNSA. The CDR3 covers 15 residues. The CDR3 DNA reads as TGTGCCAGCATCCTAGCGGGGGATCCTTGGGAGACCCAGTACTTC. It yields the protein CASILAGDPWETQYF.

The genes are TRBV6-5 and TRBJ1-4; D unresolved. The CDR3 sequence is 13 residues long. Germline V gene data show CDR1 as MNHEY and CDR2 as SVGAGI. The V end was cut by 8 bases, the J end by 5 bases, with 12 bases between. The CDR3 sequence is CASHPGGNEKLFF. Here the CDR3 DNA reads TGTGCCAGCCACCCTGGCGGAAATGAAAAACTGTTTTTT.

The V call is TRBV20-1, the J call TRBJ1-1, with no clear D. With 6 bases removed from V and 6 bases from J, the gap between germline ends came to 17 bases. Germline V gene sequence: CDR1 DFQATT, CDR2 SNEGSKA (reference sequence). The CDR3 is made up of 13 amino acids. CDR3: CSAKKAGWAEAFF. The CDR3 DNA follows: TGCAGTGCCAAAAAGGCGGGATGGGCTGAAGCTTTCTTT.

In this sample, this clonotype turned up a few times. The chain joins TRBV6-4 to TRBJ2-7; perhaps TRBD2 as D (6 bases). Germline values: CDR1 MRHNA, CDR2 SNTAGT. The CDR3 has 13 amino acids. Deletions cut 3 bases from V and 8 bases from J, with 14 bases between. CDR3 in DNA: TGTGCCAGCAGTGAGGGGCGGGGAACTCAGCAGTACTTC. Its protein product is CASSEGRGTQQYF.